This T cell receptor (beta chain) comes out of a study of T cell repertoires in cytomegalovirus infection. TCRdb reprocessed the reads with MiXCR, giving one entry per CDR3 protein. Here the sample spans 30,000 to 40,000 distinct CDR3 sequences, about 48% being singletons. About this clonotype itself: No antigen is known for it.

The specimen was CD8+ T cells from cultured PBMCs, collected from culture after CMV antigen stimulation. The TCR sequence derives from a human donor in good health (CMV status not recorded). Some clones in this sample may be carry-over from other donors' samples.

The CDR3 spells CASSSPADSYGYTF. In DNA form, the CDR3 reads TGTGCCAGCAGCTCCCCGGCGGACTCATATGGCTACACCTTC. This chain joins TRBV7-9 and TRBJ1-2; D not resolved. V was cut by 4 bases and J by 5 bases, with 14 bases left in between. Germline lookup yields CDR1 SEHNR and CDR2 FQNEAQ (reference sequence). The CDR3 loop spans 14 amino acids.